This T cell receptor beta chain was obtained from a study of identical twins. Study outcomes and limitations: Cord blood beta clonotypes present at high abundance carried fewer insertions; no such pattern appeared in memory repertoires. Not following the same donors, the study drew its conclusions from cross-sectional statistical analysis.

Germline-derived CDR1 and CDR2 are MNHNS and SASEGT. The V and J ends lost 3 bases and 0 bases respectively, with 11 bases between them. This CDR3 has 15 amino acids. This clonotype has more than one count but fewer than ten. Its antigen remains unknown. TCRdb independently ran MiXCR on the 5' RACE reads; one entry per CDR3 protein. Altogether roughly 290,000 distinct CDR3 sequences are present, roughly 8.6% being singletons, with the ten largest covering around 2.1%. These data were likewise used in another study, on yellow fever vaccine responses in identical twins. That source notes: As reported, the vaccine T cell response of twins seemed partly convergent and partly personalized.

The chain couples TRBV6-1 to TRBJ1-1, with TRBD1 as a possible D gene (5 bases). This receptor was identified in a woman aged 18-29 years in good health. Sequencing input: memory (CD45RO+) T cells sorted from blood. The CDR3, as DNA: TGTGCCAGCAGTGATGGGGTCAGGGTGAACACTGAAGCTTTCTTT. This encodes CASSDGVRVNTEAFF.